This TCR beta chain was documented in a study of OX40 agonist ivuxolimab in advanced cancers. Study information: Ivuxolimab doses were 0.01, 0.1, 0.3, 1.5, 3 or 10 mg/kg every 2 weeks. There were three patients with partial responses, one having hepatocellular carcinoma and two cutaneous melanoma. Findings and limits, study-wide: CD4+ T cells averaged fewer expanded clones than CD8+ T cells.

Germline V CDR1 and CDR2: MNHEY, SMNVEV (reference sequence). The CDR3 is made up of 15 amino acids. V gave up 0 bases and J gave up 3 bases, with 11 bases separating them. Baseline was the first blood sampling point, followed by cycle 4 day 1 and cycle 7 day 1. As for this clone: The antigen is undetermined.

The method was immunoSEQ multiplex PCR; TCRdb's version includes in-frame clones alone and lacks a portion of them. The table shows about 60,000 clones, with around nine tenths occurring only once. The source of this sequence is an adult with an advanced solid tumor such as melanoma, head and neck, liver or kidney cancer. Sample: CD4+ or CD8+ T cells sorted from blood, taken in a trial of the OX40 agonist ivuxolimab. This chain uses TRBV27 with TRBJ1-2, with D tentatively TRBD1 (5 bases). CDR3 nucleotides: TGTGCCAGCAGTTTATCGCGGACACCAGACTATGGCTACACCTTC. This encodes CASSLSRTPDYGYTF.